This entry lists 20 T cell receptor beta chains sequenced from one sample in a study of blood T cell repertoires in COVID-19. The protocol was immunoSEQ multiplex PCR, while the TCRdb copy is restricted to in-frame clones and leaves out a portion. The sample lists 140,000 to 150,000 clones; approximately 80% were seen once. The source material was PBMCs or T cells enriched from blood (not recorded which). The receptors here all came from a woman in her fifties or sixties who had recovered from COVID-19.

This chain uses TRBV5-1 with TRBJ1-2; TRBD1 might be the D (5 bases). The CDR3 extends over 13 amino acids. The V end was cut by 1 base, the J end by 6 bases, with 10 bases between. CDR1 is SGHRS, CDR2 YFSETQ, per germline. The CDR3: CASSLSRADGYTF. CDR3 DNA: TGCGCCAGCAGCTTGTCCAGGGCGGATGGCTACACCTTC.

V gene TRBV4-1 combines with J gene TRBJ1-2; maybe TRBD1 (5 bases). Looked up from germline, CDR1 is MGHRA and CDR2 is YSYEKL. The V end lost 0 bases, the J end lost 8 bases, and 13 bases lay between the germline ends. The CDR3 loop spans 14 amino acids. The CDR3 DNA is TGCGCCAGCAGCCAAGATCAAGGGGCATCAGGCTACACCTTC. Residues: CASSQDQGASGYTF.

This chain uses TRBV12-3 or TRBV12-4 with TRBJ1-6; D gene uncertain. The CDR3 has 12 amino acids. Trimming took off 1 base at V and 10 bases at J, with 5 bases between the two ends. The CDR3 here is CASSLGGSPLHF. CDR3 DNA sequence: TGTGCCAGCAGTTTAGGAGGATCACCCCTCCACTTT.

V and J are TRBV9 and TRBJ2-3; unclear D gene. Trimming took 0 bases from V and 5 from J, leaving 13 bases between them. The CDR3 loop spans 15 amino acids. Germline CDR1 SGDLS, CDR2 YYNGEE. CDR3 sequence reads: CASSVAPAPEDTQYF. CDR3 in DNA: TGTGCCAGCAGCGTAGCCCCTGCTCCAGAAGATACGCAGTATTTT.

In the case of this clone: At one of its ends the junction is not consistent with the germline gene, which may arise from a read error. V and J are TRBV13 and TRBJ2-3; D perhaps matches TRBD2 (6 bases). CDR1 and CDR2 from the germline V gene are PRHDT and FYEKMQ (reference sequence). The CDR3 has 14 amino acids. The CDR3 coding sequence is TGTGCCAGCAGCCTAGGACACCCGGGGGTTACGCAGTATTTT. It is translated as CASSLGHPGVTQYF. Combining the CDR3 with reference TRBV13 and TRBJ2-3 gives the whole variable domain AAGVIQSPRHLIKEKRETATLKCYPIPRHDTVYWYQQGPGQDPQFLISFYEKMQSDKGSIPDRFSAQQFSDYHSELNMSSLELGDSALYFCASSLGHPGVTQYFGPGTRLTVL.

This chain uses TRBV28 with TRBJ2-2, with 12 bases aligning to TRBD1. Germline V gene sequence: CDR1 MDHEN, CDR2 SYDVKM. The CDR3 totals 15 residues. V was clipped by 3 bases and J by 7 bases; unmatched bases: 3. The CDR3 bases are TGTGCCAGCAGTTTTGGGACAGGGGGCCTCGGGGAGCTGTTTTTT. Its protein product is CASSFGTGGLGELFF.

V and J are TRBV7-3 and TRBJ2-3, with a weak D call TRBD2 (5 bases). Trimming cost V 5 bases and J 6 bases, with 9 bases left between them. This CDR3 contains 12 residues. Looked up from germline, CDR1 is SGHTA and CDR2 is FQGTGA. CDR3 in DNA: TGTGCCAGCAGCCCGGGGAGCGATACGCAGTATTTT. Residues: CASSPGSDTQYF.

The chain joins TRBV28 to TRBJ2-7, with 7 nucleotides matching TRBD2. Germline CDR1 and CDR2: MDHEN and SYDVKM. V dropped 5 bases and J dropped 0; count of bases not matched to a gene: 7. The length of the CDR3 is 15 residues. The CDR3 is CASSLWGGASYEQYF. Here the CDR3 DNA reads TGTGCCAGCAGTCTGTGGGGAGGGGCCTCCTACGAGCAGTACTTC. The full variable domain, rest sourced from reference TRBV28 and TRBJ2-7, is DVKVTQSSRYLVKRTGEKVFLECVQDMDHENMFWYRQDPGLGLRLIYFSYDVKMKEKGDIPEGYSVSREKKERFSLILESASTNQTSMYLCASSLWGGASYEQYFGPGTRLTVT.

The chain uses TRBV7-9 and TRBJ1-2; 8 bases match TRBD1. The CDR3 spans 13 residues. V shed 3 bases, J shed 8 bases, and the junction held 5 bases outside the gene matches. In germline, CDR1 is SEHNR, CDR2 FQNEAQ (reference sequence). The CDR3 protein is CASSFGQGPGYTF. CDR3 DNA: TGTGCCAGCAGCTTTGGACAGGGTCCCGGCTACACCTTC.

The chain is built from TRBV7-9 and TRBJ1-4; D ambiguous. The length of the CDR3 is 14 residues. V was clipped by 0 bases and J by 3 bases, with 5 bases between them. Germline CDR1 reads SEHNR; CDR2 reads FQNEAQ (reference sequence). In DNA, the CDR3 is TGTGCCAGCAGCTTAGCCCTCGCTAATGAAAAACTGTTTTTT. Its protein product is CASSLALANEKLFF.

The chain has TRBV11-3 and TRBJ2-1, with D possibly TRBD2 on 5 matching bases. The V end lost 3 bases, the J end lost 0 bases, and 9 bases lay between the germline ends. Germline CDR1 is SGHNT and CDR2 is YENEEA. This CDR3 is built from 15 residues. As DNA, the CDR3 is TGTGCCAGCAGCTTCGGGATAAGCTCCTACAATGAGCAGTTCTTC. Protein: CASSFGISSYNEQFF.

The genes are TRBV5-6 and TRBJ1-3; weak D call: TRBD1 (5 bases). Trimming took off 1 base at V and 2 bases at J, with 7 bases between the two ends. The CDR3 covers 14 residues. Germline values: CDR1 SGHDT, CDR2 YYEEEE. CDR3 DNA: TGTGCCAGCAGCTTGTGGGGGGCTGGAAACACCATATATTTT. Translating it yields CASSLWGAGNTIYF.

The V call is TRBV20-1, the J call TRBJ2-1; the D gene is possibly TRBD1 (6 bases). Per the germline V gene, CDR1 is DFQATT and CDR2 is SNEGSKA (reference sequence). V lost 3 bases to trimming and J lost 5 bases, with 14 bases between them. CDR3 size: 14 residues. The CDR3 bases are TGCAGTGCTAGTCGGGACACAGATAACAATGAGCAGTTCTTC. Residues: CSASRDTDNNEQFF.

This chain joins TRBV6-2 or TRBV6-3 and TRBJ1-5, with D unclear. V was trimmed by 4 bases and J by 10 bases, leaving 8 bases between them. Germline V gives CDR1 MNHEY, CDR2 SVGEGT. The CDR3 is 11 amino acids. The CDR3 DNA sequence: TGTGCCAGCAGTTTCTTGGGCCCCCAGCATTTT. Translating gives CASSFLGPQHF.

On this clone itself: This CDR3 is also generated by other DNA sequences in the sample. The J gene is TRBJ2-1, the V gene TRBV5-1, with 16 nucleotides matching TRBD2. Germline-derived CDR1 and CDR2 are SGHRS and YFSETQ. The CDR3 is 17 residues long. V lost 0 bases to trimming and J lost 7 bases; unmatched junction nucleotides: 4. The CDR3 loop is CASSLGGTSGGANEQFF. Written as DNA, the CDR3 is TGCGCCAGCAGCTTGGGGGGGACTAGCGGGGGGGCGAATGAGCAGTTCTTC.

The rearrangement joins TRBV5-4 to TRBJ1-2; 7 bases align to TRBD1. The germline V gene encodes CDR1 SGHNT and CDR2 YYREEE (reference sequence). This CDR3 spans 15 amino acids. Trimming at V came to 0 bases and at J to 8 bases, leaving 10 bases not matched to a gene. This chain's CDR3 is CASSLEFEGARGYTF. CDR3 in DNA: TGTGCCAGCAGCTTGGAGTTCGAGGGGGCGCGCGGCTACACCTTC.

The J gene is TRBJ1-2, the V gene TRBV14, with D perhaps TRBD1 (5 bases). V lost 4 bases and J 1 base, leaving 13 bases between the germline ends. Germline-derived CDR1 and CDR2 are SGHDN and FVKESK. The CDR3 has 15 amino acids. The CDR3 bases are TGTGCCAGCAGCCGATCTCGGGGGATTAACTATGGCTACACCTTC. Amino acid sequence: CASSRSRGINYGYTF.

The rearrangement links TRBV2 to TRBJ2-5, with TRBD1 matching 10 bases. Looked up from germline, CDR1 is SNHLY and CDR2 is FYNNEI. The CDR3 is made up of 14 amino acids. V shed 4 bases, J shed 5 bases, and the junction held 4 bases outside the gene matches. The CDR3 coding sequence is TGTGCCAGCAGTGGACAGGGGGCGCGGGAGACCCAGTACTTC. Protein sequence: CASSGQGARETQYF. The full variable domain, with the rest looked up from reference TRBV2 and TRBJ2-5, is EPEVTQTPSHQVTQMGQEVILRCVPISNHLYFYWYRQILGQKVEFLVSFYNNEISEKSEIFDDQFSVERPDGSNFTLKIRSTKLEDSAMYFCASSGQGARETQYFGPGTRLLVL.

This clone was detected only once. The chain is built from TRBV28 and TRBJ1-5; no firm D call. The germline CDR1 and CDR2 sequences are MDHEN and SYDVKM. CDR3 length equals 16 residues. The V and J ends lost 1 base and 2 bases respectively, with 12 bases between them. CDR3 DNA sequence: TGTGCCAGCAGTTTATTGTACGGTGAAGGCAATCAGCCCCAGCATTTT. It is translated as CASSLLYGEGNQPQHF.

This clone was picked up a small number of times. V is TRBV7-8 and J is TRBJ1-6, with TRBD1 matching 9 bases. J lost 8 bases, V lost 11 bases, and 7 bases had no gene match. This CDR3 is 13 amino acids long. Germline V gives CDR1 SGHVS, CDR2 FQNEAQ. DNA for the CDR3: TGTGCCTTCCAAGACAGGGGGGATTCACCCCTCCACTTT. This translates into CAFQDRGDSPLHF.